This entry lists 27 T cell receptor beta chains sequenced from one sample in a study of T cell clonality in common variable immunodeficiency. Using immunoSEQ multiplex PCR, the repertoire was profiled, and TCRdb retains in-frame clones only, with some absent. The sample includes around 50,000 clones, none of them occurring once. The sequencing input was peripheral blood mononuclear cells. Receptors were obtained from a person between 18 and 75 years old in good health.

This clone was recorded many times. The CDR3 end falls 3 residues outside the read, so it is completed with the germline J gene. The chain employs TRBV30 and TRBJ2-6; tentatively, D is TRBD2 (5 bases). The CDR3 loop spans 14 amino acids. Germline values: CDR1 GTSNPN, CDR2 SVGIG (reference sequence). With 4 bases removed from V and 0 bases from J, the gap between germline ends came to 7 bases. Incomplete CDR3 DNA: TGTGCCTGGAACGAGGGCTCTGGGGCCAACGTC. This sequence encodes CAWNEGSGANV. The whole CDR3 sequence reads CAWNEGSGANVLTF.

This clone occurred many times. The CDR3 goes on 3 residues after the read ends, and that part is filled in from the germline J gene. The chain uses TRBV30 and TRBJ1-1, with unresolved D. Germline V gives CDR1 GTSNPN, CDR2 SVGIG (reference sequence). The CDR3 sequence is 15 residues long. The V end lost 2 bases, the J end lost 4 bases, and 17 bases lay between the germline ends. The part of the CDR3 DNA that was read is TGTGCCTGGAGTCTCCCAGGACCCCGGGGCACTGAA. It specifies CAWSLPGPRGTE. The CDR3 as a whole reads CAWSLPGPRGTEAFF.

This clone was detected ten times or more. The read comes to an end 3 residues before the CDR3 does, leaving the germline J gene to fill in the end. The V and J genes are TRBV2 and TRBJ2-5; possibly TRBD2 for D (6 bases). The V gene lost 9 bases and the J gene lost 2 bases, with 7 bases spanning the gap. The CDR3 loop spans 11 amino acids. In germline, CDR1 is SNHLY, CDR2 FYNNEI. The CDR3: CARTRQETQYF. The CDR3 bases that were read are TGTGCCAGGACTAGGCAAGAGACC.

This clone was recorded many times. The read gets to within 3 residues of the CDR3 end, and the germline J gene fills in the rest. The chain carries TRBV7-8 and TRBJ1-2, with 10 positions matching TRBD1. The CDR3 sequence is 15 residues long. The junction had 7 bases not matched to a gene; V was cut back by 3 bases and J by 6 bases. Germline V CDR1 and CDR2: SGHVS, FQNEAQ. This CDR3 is CASSFSGTGEDGYTF. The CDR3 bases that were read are TGTGCCAGCAGCTTCTCCGGGACAGGGGAAGATGGC.

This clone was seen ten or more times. The DNA read from the CDR3 is TGCGCCAGCAGCTTGGGGGTAGCGGGGGAAAGCACAGATACG. This codes for CASSLGVAGESTDT. The entire CDR3 sequence reads CASSLGVAGESTDTQYF. The chain recombines TRBV5-1 with TRBJ2-3, with TRBD2 identical over 9 bases. The CDR3 end is not reached by the read, which stops 3 residues before it; the germline J gene fills it in. The CDR3 is 17 residues long. Germline trimming cut 0 bases from V and 0 bases from J; bases unmatched to any gene: 5. The germline gives CDR1 SGHRS, CDR2 YFSETQ.

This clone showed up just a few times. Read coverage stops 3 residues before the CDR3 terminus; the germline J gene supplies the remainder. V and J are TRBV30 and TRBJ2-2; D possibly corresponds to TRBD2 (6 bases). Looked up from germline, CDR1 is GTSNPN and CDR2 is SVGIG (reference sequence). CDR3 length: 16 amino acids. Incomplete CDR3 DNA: TGTGCCTGGAGTGTACTGTGGGGGAGGACTAATGAAAAG. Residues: CAWSVLWGRTNEK. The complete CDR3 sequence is CAWSVLWGRTNEKLFF.

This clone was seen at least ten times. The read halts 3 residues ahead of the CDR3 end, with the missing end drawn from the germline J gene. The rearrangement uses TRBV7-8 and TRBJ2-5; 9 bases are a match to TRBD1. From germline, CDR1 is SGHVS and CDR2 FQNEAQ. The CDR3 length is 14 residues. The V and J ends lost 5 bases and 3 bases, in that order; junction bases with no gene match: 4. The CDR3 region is CASSTWTGEETQYF. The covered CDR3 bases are TGTGCCAGCAGCACTTGGACAGGGGAAGAGACC.

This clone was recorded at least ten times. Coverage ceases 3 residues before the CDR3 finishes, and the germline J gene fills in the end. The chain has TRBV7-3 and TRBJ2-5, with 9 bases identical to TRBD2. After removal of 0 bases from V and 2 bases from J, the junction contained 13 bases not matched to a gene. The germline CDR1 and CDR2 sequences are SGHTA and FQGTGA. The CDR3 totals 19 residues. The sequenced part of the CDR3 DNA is TGTGCCAGCAGCTTAACGCCCGGCCGGCGCGGGGGGGGGCAAGAGACC. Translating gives CASSLTPGRRGGGQET. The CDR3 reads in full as CASSLTPGRRGGGQETQYF.

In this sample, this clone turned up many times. CDR3 loop: CSARLGQSSGNTIYF. CDR3 DNA, as far as it was read: TGCAGTGCTAGATTGGGACAGAGCTCTGGAAACACC. The rearrangement uses TRBV20-1 and TRBJ1-3, with TRBD1 identical over 7 bases. The read finishes 3 residues shy of the CDR3 end, and the germline J gene is used to complete it. The CDR3 sequence is 15 residues long. Trimming cost V 2 bases and J 0 bases; bases outside gene matches: 4. Germline-derived CDR1 and CDR2 are DFQATT and SNEGSKA (reference sequence).

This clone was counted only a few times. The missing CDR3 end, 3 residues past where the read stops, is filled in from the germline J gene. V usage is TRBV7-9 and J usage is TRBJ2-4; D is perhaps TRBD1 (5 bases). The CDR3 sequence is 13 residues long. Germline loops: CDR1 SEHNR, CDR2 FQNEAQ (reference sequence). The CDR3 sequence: CASSLAKGQGQYF. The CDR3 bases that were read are TGTGCCAGCAGCTTAGCCAAGGGTCAGGGT.

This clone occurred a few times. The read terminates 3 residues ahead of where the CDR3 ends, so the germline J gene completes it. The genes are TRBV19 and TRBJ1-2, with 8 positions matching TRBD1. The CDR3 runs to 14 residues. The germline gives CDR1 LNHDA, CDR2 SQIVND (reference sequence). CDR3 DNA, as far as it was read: TGTGCCAGTAGTATATCGGGACAGGACTACGAC. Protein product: CASSISGQDYD. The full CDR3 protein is CASSISGQDYDYTF.

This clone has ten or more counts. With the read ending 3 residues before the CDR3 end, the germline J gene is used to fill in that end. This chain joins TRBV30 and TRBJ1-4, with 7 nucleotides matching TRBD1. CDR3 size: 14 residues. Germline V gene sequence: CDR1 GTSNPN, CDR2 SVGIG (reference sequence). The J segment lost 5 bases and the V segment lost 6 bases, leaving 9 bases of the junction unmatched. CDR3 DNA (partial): TGTGCCTGTTCCGGACAGGTGAGAAATGAAAAA. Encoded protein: CACSGQVRNEK. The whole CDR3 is CACSGQVRNEKLFF.

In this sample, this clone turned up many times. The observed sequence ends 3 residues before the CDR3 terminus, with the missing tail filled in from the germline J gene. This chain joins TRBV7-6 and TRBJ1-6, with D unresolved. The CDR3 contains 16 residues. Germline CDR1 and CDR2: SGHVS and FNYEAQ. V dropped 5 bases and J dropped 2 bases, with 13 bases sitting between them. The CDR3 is CASSPRRPAYNSPLHF. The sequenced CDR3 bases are TGTGCCAGCAGCCCTAGGCGGCCGGCCTATAATTCACCC.

The CDR3 is CASSSDSSYEQYF. The sequenced part of the CDR3 DNA is TGTGCCAGCAGCTCAGACTCCTCGTACGAG. This rearrangement joins TRBV11-3 to TRBJ2-7; no firm D call. The read ends 3 residues early relative to the CDR3; the germline J gene fills the gap. CDR1 and CDR2 from the germline V gene are SGHNT and YENEEA. V lost 4 bases to trimming and J lost 4 bases, with 11 bases between them. There are 13 residues in the CDR3.

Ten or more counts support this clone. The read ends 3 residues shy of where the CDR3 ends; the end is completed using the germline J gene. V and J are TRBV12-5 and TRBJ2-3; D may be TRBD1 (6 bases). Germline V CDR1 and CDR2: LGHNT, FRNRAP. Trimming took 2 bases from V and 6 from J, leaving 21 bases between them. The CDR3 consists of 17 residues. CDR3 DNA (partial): TGTGCTAGTGGTTTGTTCCCTATGGACAGCCCCAGGGATACG. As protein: CASGLFPMDSPRDT. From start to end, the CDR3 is CASGLFPMDSPRDTQYF. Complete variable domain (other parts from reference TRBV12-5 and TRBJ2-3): DARVTQTPRHKVTEMGQEVTMRCQPILGHNTVFWYRQTMMQGLELLAYFRNRAPLDDSGMPKDRFSAEMPDATLATLKIQPSEPRDSAVYFCASGLFPMDSPRDTQYFGPGTRLTVL.

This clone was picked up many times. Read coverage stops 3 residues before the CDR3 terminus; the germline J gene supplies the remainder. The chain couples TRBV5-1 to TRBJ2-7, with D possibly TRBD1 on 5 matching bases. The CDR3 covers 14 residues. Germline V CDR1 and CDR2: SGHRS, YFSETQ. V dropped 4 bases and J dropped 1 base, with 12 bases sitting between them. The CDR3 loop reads CASSDLTESYEQYF. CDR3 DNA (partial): TGCGCCAGCAGCGACTTGACAGAATCCTACGAG. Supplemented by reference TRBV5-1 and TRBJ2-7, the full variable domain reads KAGVTQTPRYLIKTRGQQVTLSCSPISGHRSVSWYQQTPGQGLQFLFEYFSETQRNKGNFPGRFSGRQFSNSRSEMNVSTLELGDSALYLCASSDLTESYEQYFGPGTRLTVT.

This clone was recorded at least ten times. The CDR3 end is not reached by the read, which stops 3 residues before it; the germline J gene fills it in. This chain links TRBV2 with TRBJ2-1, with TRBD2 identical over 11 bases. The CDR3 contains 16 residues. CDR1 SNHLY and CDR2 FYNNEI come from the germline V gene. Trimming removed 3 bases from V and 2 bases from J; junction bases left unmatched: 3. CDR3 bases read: TGTGCCAGCAGTGAGGGTAGCGGGGGGGCCTACAATGAG. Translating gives CASSEGSGGAYNE. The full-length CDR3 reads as CASSEGSGGAYNEQFF.

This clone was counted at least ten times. The sequenced part of the CDR3 DNA is TGTGCCAGCAGCCGGGGACAGGGGAGTGAAAAA. As protein: CASSRGQGSEK. The full CDR3 sequence reads CASSRGQGSEKLFF. The chain uses TRBV7-4 and TRBJ1-4, with 10 nucleotides matching TRBD1. The read terminates 3 residues ahead of where the CDR3 ends, so the germline J gene completes it. This CDR3 is built from 14 residues. The germline V gene has CDR1 SGHVT and CDR2 SQSDAQ. Unmatched junction bases numbered 4, after V lost 5 bases and J lost 7 bases.

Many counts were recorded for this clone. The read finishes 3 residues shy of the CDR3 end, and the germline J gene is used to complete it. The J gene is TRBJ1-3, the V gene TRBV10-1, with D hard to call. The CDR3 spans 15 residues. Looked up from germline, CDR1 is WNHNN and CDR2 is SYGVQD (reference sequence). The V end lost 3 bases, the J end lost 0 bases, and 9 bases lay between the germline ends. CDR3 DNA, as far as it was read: TGCGCCAGCAGTGACGGGGTCCACTCTGGAAACACC. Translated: CASSDGVHSGNT. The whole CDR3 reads CASSDGVHSGNTIYF.

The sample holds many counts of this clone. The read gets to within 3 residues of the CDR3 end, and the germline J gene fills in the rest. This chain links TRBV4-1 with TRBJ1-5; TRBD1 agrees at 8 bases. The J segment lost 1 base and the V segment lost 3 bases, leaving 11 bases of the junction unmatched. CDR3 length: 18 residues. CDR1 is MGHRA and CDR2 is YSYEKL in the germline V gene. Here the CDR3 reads CASSQPGGAGLSNQPQHF. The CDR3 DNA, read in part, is TGCGCCAGCAGCCAGCCAGGGGGCGCGGGTTTGAGCAATCAGCCC.

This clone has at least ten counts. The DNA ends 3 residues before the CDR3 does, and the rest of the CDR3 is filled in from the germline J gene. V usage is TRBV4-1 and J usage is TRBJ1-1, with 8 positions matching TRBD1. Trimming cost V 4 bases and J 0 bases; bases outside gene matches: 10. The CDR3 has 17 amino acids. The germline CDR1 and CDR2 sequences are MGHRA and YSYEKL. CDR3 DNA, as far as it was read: TGCGCCAGCAGCCCCCACGGGGGCAGGGGGCTGAACACTGAA. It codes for CASSPHGGRGLNTE. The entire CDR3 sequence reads CASSPHGGRGLNTEAFF.

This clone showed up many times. Incomplete CDR3 DNA: TGTGCCATCAGAAAGACAGGGGCTGGGGCCAACGTC. It yields the protein CAIRKTGAGANV. The CDR3, in full, reads CAIRKTGAGANVLTF. The chain has TRBV10-3 and TRBJ2-6; TRBD1 agrees at 8 bases. The missing CDR3 end, 3 residues past where the read stops, is filled in from the germline J gene. V shed 6 bases, J shed 2 bases, and the junction held 3 bases outside the gene matches. Germline assignment: CDR1 ENHRY and CDR2 SYGVKD. This CDR3 has 15 residues.

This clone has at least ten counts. Partial CDR3 DNA: TGTGCCAGTAGTATATCAGGGGGCAACTATGGC. It specifies CASSISGGNYG. The entire CDR3 protein is CASSISGGNYGYTF. V gene TRBV19 combines with J gene TRBJ1-2, with TRBD1 matching over 8 bases. The CDR3 end falls 3 residues outside the read, so it is completed with the germline J gene. The V segment lost 2 bases and the J segment 2 bases; nucleotides outside the gene matches: 1. The CDR3 loop spans 14 amino acids. CDR1 and CDR2 from the germline V gene are LNHDA and SQIVND (reference sequence).

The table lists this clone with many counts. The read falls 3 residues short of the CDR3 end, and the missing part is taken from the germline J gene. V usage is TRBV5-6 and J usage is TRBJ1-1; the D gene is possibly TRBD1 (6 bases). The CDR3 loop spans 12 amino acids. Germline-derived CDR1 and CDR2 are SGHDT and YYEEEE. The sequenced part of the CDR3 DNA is TGTGCCAGCAGCCAAGGGACAACGCAA. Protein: CASSQGTTQ. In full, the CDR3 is CASSQGTTQAFF. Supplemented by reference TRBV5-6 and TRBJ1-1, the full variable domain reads DAGVTQSPTHLIKTRGQQVTLRCSPKSGHDTVSWYQQALGQGPQFIFQYYEEEERQRGNFPDRFSGHQFPNYSSELNVNALLLGDSALYLCASSQGTTQAFFGQGTRLTVV.

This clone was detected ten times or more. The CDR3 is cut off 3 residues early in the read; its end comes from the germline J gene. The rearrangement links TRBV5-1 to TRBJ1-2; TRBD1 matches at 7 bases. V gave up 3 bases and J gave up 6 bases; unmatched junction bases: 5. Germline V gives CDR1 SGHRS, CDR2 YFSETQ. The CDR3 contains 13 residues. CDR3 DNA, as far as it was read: TGCGCCAGCAGCTGGGACAGTCCCGATGGC. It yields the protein CASSWDSPDG. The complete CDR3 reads CASSWDSPDGYTF.

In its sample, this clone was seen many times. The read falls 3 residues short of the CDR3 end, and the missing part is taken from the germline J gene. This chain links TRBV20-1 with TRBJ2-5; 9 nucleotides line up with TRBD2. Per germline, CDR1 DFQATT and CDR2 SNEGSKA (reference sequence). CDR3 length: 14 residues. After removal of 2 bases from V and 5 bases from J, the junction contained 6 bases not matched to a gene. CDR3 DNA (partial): TGCAGTGCTAGAATGCCTAGCGGGGCTGAGACC. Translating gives CSARMPSGAET. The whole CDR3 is CSARMPSGAETQYF.

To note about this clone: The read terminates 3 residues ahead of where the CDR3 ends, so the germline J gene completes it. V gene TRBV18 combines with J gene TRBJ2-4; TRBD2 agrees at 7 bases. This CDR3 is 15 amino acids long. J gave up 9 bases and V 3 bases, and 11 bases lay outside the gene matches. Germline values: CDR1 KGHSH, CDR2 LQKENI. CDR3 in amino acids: CASSPPPGGSGIQYF. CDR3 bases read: TGTGCCAGCTCACCCCCCCCCGGGGGGAGTGGCATT.